The 8 T cell receptor beta chains reported below all come from one sample, sequenced in a study of blood T cell repertoires in COVID-19. Method: immunoSEQ multiplex PCR; TCRdb's copy keeps in-frame clones and lacks some. This repertoire shows around 200,000 clones, approximately 85% found once; its top ten account for 4% to 5%. Sequenced input: peripheral blood. The receptors were gathered from an elderly woman with acute or convalescent COVID-19.

The chain has TRBV6-6 and TRBJ2-2; a weak D match, TRBD1 (6 bases). V lost 3 bases and J 3 bases, leaving 11 bases between the germline ends. The CDR3 consists of 15 residues. In germline, CDR1 is MNHNY, CDR2 SVGAGI (reference sequence). DNA of the CDR3: TGTGCCAGCAGTTATGGACAGAGTTACACCGGGGAGCTGTTTTTT. This gives the protein CASSYGQSYTGELFF.

In its sample, this clone was seen once. The rearrangement joins TRBV18 to TRBJ2-7; 15 bases line up with TRBD2. This CDR3 region has 16 residues. Looked up from germline, CDR1 is KGHSH and CDR2 is LQKENI. J was trimmed by 5 bases and V by 6 bases; bases with no gene match: 8. The CDR3 DNA sequence: TGTGCCAGCTCGGGGGGACTAGCGGGAGGCGTACACGAGCAGTACTTC. This codes for CASSGGLAGGVHEQYF.

This sequence joins TRBV7-9 and TRBJ2-7; the match to TRBD2 covers 12 bases. The germline V gene encodes CDR1 SEHNR and CDR2 FQNEAQ (reference sequence). V was clipped by 5 bases and J by 6 bases; unmatched bases: 8. The CDR3 spans 15 residues. The CDR3 DNA is TGTGCCAGCAGCCACAGGACTAGCGGGGCGGCCGAGCAGTACTTC. Translated, it gives CASSHRTSGAAEQYF.

The rearrangement links TRBV29-1 to TRBJ2-5, with 7 positions matching TRBD1. Germline CDR1 SQVTM, CDR2 ANQGSEA. The CDR3 is 12 residues long. With 4 bases clipped from V and 5 bases from J, the junction kept 4 bases outside the gene matches. This CDR3 reads CSVVGGEETQYF. CDR3 nucleotide sequence: TGCAGCGTTGTAGGGGGCGAGGAGACCCAGTACTTC.

The rearrangement joins TRBV29-1 to TRBJ2-2; 10 nucleotides align to TRBD1. Germline CDR1 reads SQVTM; CDR2 reads ANQGSEA. CDR3 length: 17 residues. J was trimmed by 6 bases and V by 6 bases; bases with no gene match: 16. CDR3 amino acids: CSVLTRPGQGNAGELFF. As DNA, the CDR3 is TGCAGCGTCCTAACGAGACCGGGACAGGGGAATGCCGGGGAGCTGTTTTTT.

This clone was recorded once. The rearrangement links TRBV9 to TRBJ1-5; D gene unclear. The V gene's germline CDR1 is SGDLS and CDR2 YYNGEE. Trimming left V 7 bases short and J 2 bases short, with 10 bases between. The CDR3 contains 13 residues. The CDR3 reads CASARFGNQPQHF. CDR3 nucleotide sequence: TGTGCCAGCGCCAGGTTCGGCAATCAGCCCCAGCATTTT. The entire variable domain, with the rest obtained from reference TRBV9 and TRBJ1-5, is as follows: DSGVTQTPKHLITATGQRVTLRCSPRSGDLSVYWYQQSLDQGLQFLIQYYNGEERAKGNILERFSAQQFPDLHSELNLSSLELGDSALYFCASARFGNQPQHFGDGTRLSIL.

The V and J genes are TRBV11-2 and TRBJ1-2, with 7 bases lining up with TRBD1. This CDR3 has 14 amino acids. In germline, CDR1 is SGHAT, CDR2 FQNNGV. V lost 7 bases to trimming and J lost 1 base; unmatched junction nucleotides: 6. Here the CDR3 reads CASTGTDFNYGYTF. The CDR3, as DNA: TGTGCCAGCACCGGGACAGACTTTAACTATGGCTACACCTTC. The entire variable domain, with the rest obtained from reference TRBV11-2 and TRBJ1-2, is as follows: EAGVAQSPRYKIIEKRQSVAFWCNPISGHATLYWYQQILGQGPKLLIQFQNNGVVDDSQLPKDRFSAERLKGVDSTLKIQPAKLEDSAVYLCASTGTDFNYGYTFGSGTRLTVV.

The chain links TRBV5-1 to TRBJ2-1; 13 nucleotides match TRBD2. The V segment lost 4 bases and the J segment 12 bases; nucleotides outside the gene matches: 10. The CDR3 covers 15 residues. Germline V gene data show CDR1 as SGHRS and CDR2 as YFSETQ. The CDR3 region has the DNA TGCGCCAGCAGCCGGACTAGCGGGAGCGGGTTCGGGCAGTTCTTC. This encodes CASSRTSGSGFGQFF.